The 8 T cell receptor beta chains below come from one sample, sequenced in a study of monozygotic twins with inflammatory bowel disease. TCRdb reanalyzed the 5' RACE reads and collapses them to one entry per CDR3 protein, without DNA. This repertoire includes approximately 340,000 distinct CDR3 sequences. Sequenced material: blood. Every receptor here comes from a human donor with ulcerative colitis or Crohn's disease, or a healthy co-twin of an affected twin (not recorded which).

The rearrangement uses TRBV7-2 and TRBJ2-5; TCRdb designates TRBD2, a call that cannot be tested without DNA. CDR3 length equals 11 residues. The V gene's germline CDR1 is SGHTA and CDR2 FQGNSA. This CDR3 is CASSRRETQYF.

This chain uses TRBV27 with TRBJ2-1; the D call from TCRdb, TRBD2, cannot be confirmed without DNA. The CDR3 has 16 amino acids. From germline, CDR1 is MNHEY and CDR2 SMNVEV (reference sequence). CDR3 region: CASSTLAGGIHNEQFF.

The chain links TRBV5-1 to TRBJ2-5; TCRdb indicates TRBD1, and absent DNA this call remains unverified. Germline V lookup: CDR1 SGHRS, CDR2 YFSETQ. The CDR3 runs 15 residues. CDR3 loop: CASSPWDISEETQYF.

The V call is TRBV14, the J call TRBJ2-2. Germline CDR1 is SGHDN and CDR2 is FVKESK. The CDR3 is 14 amino acids. CDR3 in amino acids: CASSQDLGTGELFF.

V and J are TRBV12-3 or TRBV12-4 and TRBJ2-1; TCRdb designates TRBD1, a call that cannot be tested without DNA. The CDR3 extends over 15 amino acids. CDR3 amino acids: CASSFARGGDNEQFF.

The V gene is TRBV10-1, the J gene TRBJ2-4; TCRdb reports TRBD1, a call that lacks DNA to check it against. This CDR3 region has 14 residues. From germline, CDR1 is WNHNN and CDR2 SYGVQD (reference sequence). CDR3 residues: CASSESREPNIQYF.

The chain couples TRBV2 to TRBJ2-1. Germline lookup yields CDR1 SNHLY and CDR2 FYNNEI. The length of the CDR3 is 13 residues. The CDR3 region is CASSDRRFDEQFF.

The V gene is TRBV28, the J gene TRBJ2-3; TCRdb calls TRBD2, which cannot be checked without DNA. This CDR3 contains 14 residues. Germline V gene lookup returns CDR1 MDHEN and CDR2 SYDVKM. This CDR3 reads CASIGPGRTDTQYF.